These 32 T cell receptor beta chains originate from one sample sequenced in a study of patients and donors after allogeneic stem cell transplantation. Using its own MiXCR run on the RT-PCR reads, TCRdb lists one record per CDR3 protein. The data show some 40,000 distinct CDR3 sequences, more than 30% seen once. Sequenced sample: blood, either unsorted or a sorted T cell fraction (not recorded which). Source of these receptors: a human donor who was either an allogeneic HSCT recipient or a stem cell or donor lymphocyte infusion donor (not recorded which). It is not recorded whose cells these are; they may come from a transplant donor.

The rearrangement joins TRBV9 to TRBJ2-6; the D is unclear. V was pared by 4 bases and J by 0 bases, with 8 bases between. Germline V CDR1 and CDR2: SGDLS, YYNGEE. CDR3 length equals 15 residues. CDR3 DNA: TGTGCCAGCAGCCCCATCTCCTCTGGGGCCAACGTCCTGACTTTC. It encodes CASSPISSGANVLTF.

The rearrangement links TRBV5-1 to TRBJ2-5, with D hard to call. V was trimmed by 0 bases and J by 3 bases, leaving 6 bases between them. CDR1 and CDR2 from the germline V gene are SGHRS and YFSETQ. CDR3 length equals 13 residues. The DNA for the CDR3 is TGCGCCAGCAGCTTGGCCAGGAAAGAGACCCAGTACTTC. Amino acids: CASSLARKETQYF.

Only one count was recorded for this clonotype. This chain uses TRBV28 with TRBJ2-7, with D unclear. Trimming removed 3 bases from V and 2 bases from J, with 8 bases in between. Germline V gives CDR1 MDHEN, CDR2 SYDVKM. The CDR3 length is 13 residues. CDR3 region: CASSLTAPYEQYF. In DNA, the CDR3 is TGTGCCAGCAGTTTGACCGCTCCCTACGAGCAGTACTTC.

The chain recombines TRBV20-1 with TRBJ1-4, with D unresolved. From germline, CDR1 is DFQATT and CDR2 SNEGSKA (reference sequence). The CDR3 extends over 9 amino acids. The V gene lost 6 bases and the J gene lost 8 bases, with 4 bases spanning the gap. CDR3 region: CSAGEKLFF. The CDR3, as DNA: TGCAGTGCAGGGGAAAAACTGTTTTTT.

At least ten counts were recorded for this clonotype. The chain employs TRBV2 and TRBJ1-5, with D possibly being TRBD1 (5 bases). The CDR3 contains 15 residues. Germline-derived CDR1 and CDR2 are SNHLY and FYNNEI. V was trimmed by 3 bases and J by 1 base, leaving 10 bases between them. CDR3 amino acids: CASSETVLSNQPQHF. In nucleotides, the CDR3 is TGTGCCAGCAGTGAGACAGTTCTCAGCAATCAGCCCCAGCATTTT.

The table lists this clonotype with a few counts. The chain carries TRBV3-1 and TRBJ2-1; 7 bases align to TRBD1. The CDR3 has 13 residues. The J segment lost 7 bases and the V segment lost 2 bases, leaving 2 bases of the junction unmatched. Germline-derived CDR1 and CDR2 are LGHDT and YNNKEL (reference sequence). The CDR3 spells CASSQPTGNEQFF. The DNA for the CDR3 is TGTGCCAGCAGCCAACCGACAGGGAATGAGCAGTTCTTC.

This clonotype turned up a few times. The chain carries TRBV30 and TRBJ2-1; no clear D. The CDR3 length is 11 residues. Trimming took off 3 bases at V and 10 bases at J, with 10 bases between the two ends. Germline V CDR1 and CDR2: GTSNPN, SVGIG (reference sequence). The CDR3 loop is CAWRWWEEQFF. The CDR3 DNA reads TGTGCCTGGAGGTGGTGGGAAGAGCAGTTCTTC.

V and J are TRBV12-5 and TRBJ2-2; possible D gene TRBD1, 6 bases. The CDR3 loop spans 18 amino acids. The germline gives CDR1 LGHNT, CDR2 FRNRAP. V lost 5 bases and J lost 4, with 23 bases in between. CDR3 sequence (DNA): TGTGCTAGTGGTCAACAGGGACGGTCGAGATCGGGCACCGGGGAGCTGTTTTTT. This encodes CASGQQGRSRSGTGELFF. Full variable domain (rest looked up from reference TRBV12-5 and TRBJ2-2): DARVTQTPRHKVTEMGQEVTMRCQPILGHNTVFWYRQTMMQGLELLAYFRNRAPLDDSGMPKDRFSAEMPDATLATLKIQPSEPRDSAVYFCASGQQGRSRSGTGELFFGEGSRLTVL.

The chain links TRBV6-5 to TRBJ2-1; 14 bases match TRBD2. The CDR3 loop spans 18 amino acids. Germline CDR1 MNHEY, CDR2 SVGAGI. V shed 0 bases, J shed 2 bases, and the junction held 3 bases outside the gene matches. CDR3 coding DNA: TGTGCCAGCAGTTACTCAGGGACTAGCGGGGGCCCCTACAATGAGCAGTTCTTC. Amino acids: CASSYSGTSGGPYNEQFF.

This clonotype was seen ten or more times. This chain connects TRBV20-1 to TRBJ1-5, with D perhaps TRBD1 (5 bases). V was clipped by 4 bases and J by 3 bases, with 16 bases between them. The CDR3 extends over 15 amino acids. Germline loops: CDR1 DFQATT, CDR2 SNEGSKA (reference sequence). As DNA, the CDR3 is TGCAGTGCTAAAGACAGCCAGTTCATCAATCAGCCCCAGCATTTT. It is translated as CSAKDSQFINQPQHF.

This clonotype appeared a few times. The CDR3 DNA sequence: TGCAGTGTTACAGGGAAAGCAAACACCATATATTTT. Translating gives CSVTGKANTIYF. The J gene is TRBJ1-3, the V gene TRBV20-1; D possibly corresponds to TRBD1 (6 bases). This CDR3 spans 12 amino acids. Looked up from germline, CDR1 is DFQATT and CDR2 is SNEGSKA (reference sequence). Trimming cost V 7 bases and J 6 bases, with 13 bases left between them.

This clonotype was recorded many times. The chain carries TRBV5-1 and TRBJ1-1; no reliable D call. V was shortened by 4 bases and J by 2 bases, with 6 bases between the two germline ends. Germline CDR1 reads SGHRS; CDR2 reads YFSETQ. This CDR3 has 12 residues. CDR3 loop: CASSRTNTEAFF. In nucleotides, the CDR3 is TGCGCCAGCAGCCGAACCAACACTGAAGCTTTCTTT.

This clonotype has just one count. This chain joins TRBV7-8 and TRBJ2-1; 7 bases align to TRBD2. There are 14 residues in the CDR3. J gave up 6 bases and V 7 bases, and 9 bases lay outside the gene matches. The germline CDR1 and CDR2 sequences are SGHVS and FQNEAQ. CDR3 nucleotide sequence: TGTGCCAGCAAACCGGGAGGAGCGGGCAATGAGCAGTTCTTC. Protein sequence: CASKPGGAGNEQFF.

This clonotype turned up a few times. This chain joins TRBV10-3 and TRBJ1-5; D not resolved. The CDR3 length is 13 residues. The ends were cut back, 0 bases at V and 5 bases at J, with 5 bases in the middle. CDR1 and CDR2 (germline): ENHRY, SYGVKD. The CDR3 bases are TGTGCCATCAGTGAGTCGCGGGATCAGCCCCAGCATTTT. Protein sequence: CAISESRDQPQHF.

The chain joins TRBV4-3 to TRBJ1-2; D unclear. Germline CDR1 and CDR2: LGHNA and YSLEER. The CDR3 has 17 residues. V lost 3 bases, J lost 0 bases, and 17 bases lay in between. This CDR3 is CASSQLGAVGTNYGYTF. The DNA of the CDR3 is TGCGCCAGCAGCCAGTTAGGCGCAGTGGGCACTAACTATGGCTACACCTTC.

This clonotype was seen a few times. This sequence joins TRBV12-3 or TRBV12-4 and TRBJ1-1; the D is unclear. V lost 11 bases and J lost 3, with 16 bases in between. The CDR3 sequence is 13 residues long. The CDR3 DNA sequence: TGTGCCTTCAGACGGGGAGAGCACACTGAAGCTTTCTTT. As protein: CAFRRGEHTEAFF.

On this clonotype: The conserved final phenylalanine or tryptophan is absent from the CDR3, which likely points to a read error. The V gene is TRBV4-2, the J gene TRBJ1-2; 7 nucleotides align to TRBD1. The CDR3 runs 16 residues. V lost 1 base to trimming and J lost 4 bases; unmatched junction nucleotides: 9. Looked up from germline, CDR1 is LGHNA and CDR2 is YNFKEQ. In DNA form, the CDR3 reads TGTGCCAGCAGCCAAGCTGGTGGACAGGCAGCCTATGGCTACACCCTC. This codes for CASSQAGGQAAYGYTL.

The V call is TRBV4-3, the J call TRBJ2-1; the match to TRBD2 covers 8 bases. The V gene's germline CDR1 is LGHNA and CDR2 YSLEER. The CDR3 runs to 16 residues. V lost 4 bases, J lost 7 bases, and 12 bases stayed unmatched. DNA for the CDR3: TGCGCCAGCAGCCGACGATCTAGCGGGTGGGATAATGAGCAGTTCTTC. Its translation: CASSRRSSGWDNEQFF.

This clonotype was detected only a few times. This chain links TRBV6-6 with TRBJ2-2; 7 bases are a match to TRBD1. Losses at the gene ends were 4 bases for V and 6 bases for J; bases not matched to a gene: 8. The CDR3 covers 15 residues. The germline CDR1 and CDR2 sequences are MNHNY and SVGAGI (reference sequence). The CDR3 region has the DNA TGTGCCAGCAGTTGGGACAGCGGTTACTCCGGGGAGCTGTTTTTT. Translation: CASSWDSGYSGELFF.

The gene calls are TRBV6-6 and TRBJ1-3; D remains unclear. Germline V CDR1 and CDR2: MNHNY, SVGAGI (reference sequence). The V and J ends lost 0 bases and 1 base respectively, with 13 bases between them. The CDR3 runs 17 residues. CDR3 residues: CASSYSPIAGSGNTIYF. Here the CDR3 DNA reads TGTGCCAGCAGTTACTCCCCCATTGCGGGGTCTGGAAACACCATATATTTT.

This clonotype appeared a few times. The chain links TRBV20-1 to TRBJ2-1; a weak D match, TRBD2 (6 bases). Trimming took 4 bases from V and 0 from J, leaving 16 bases between them. This CDR3 spans 16 amino acids. Per the germline V gene, CDR1 is DFQATT and CDR2 is SNEGSKA (reference sequence). The CDR3 is CSAMGYGSNSYNEQFF. The CDR3 coding sequence is TGCAGTGCTATGGGTTACGGGAGTAACTCCTACAATGAGCAGTTCTTC.

The V and J genes are TRBV20-1 and TRBJ1-2, with TRBD1 matching 8 bases. From germline, CDR1 is DFQATT and CDR2 SNEGSKA (reference sequence). The CDR3 extends over 14 amino acids. V dropped 6 bases and J dropped 3; count of bases not matched to a gene: 9. The CDR3 protein is CSALSDRGDYGYTF. Here the CDR3 DNA reads TGCAGTGCCCTCTCTGACAGGGGCGACTATGGCTACACCTTC.

This chain connects TRBV5-6 to TRBJ2-1, with 11 bases lining up with TRBD2. CDR1 SGHDT and CDR2 YYEEEE come from the germline V gene. V gave up 4 bases and J gave up 6 bases; unmatched junction bases: 6. This CDR3 is built from 15 residues. The CDR3 loop is CASSVAGGPPNEQFF. The CDR3 nucleotides read TGTGCCAGCAGCGTAGCGGGAGGGCCTCCCAATGAGCAGTTCTTC.

This clonotype came up many times. The CDR3 nucleotides are TGTGCCAGCAGCTCCCAGGGCGTGGGCATGGCTGAAGCTTTCTTT. It is translated as CASSSQGVGMAEAFF. The genes are TRBV7-9 and TRBJ1-1, with D possibly TRBD1 on 5 matching bases. Germline V gene lookup returns CDR1 SEHNR and CDR2 FQNEAQ (reference sequence). CDR3 length: 15 residues. V was trimmed by 4 bases and J by 6 bases, leaving 18 bases between them.

The V call is TRBV6-5, the J call TRBJ1-3; D unresolved. Trimming left V 6 bases short and J 4 bases short, with 19 bases between. The CDR3 totals 16 residues. Germline V gene data show CDR1 as MNHEY and CDR2 as SVGAGI. The CDR3 sequence: CASRTGRFGNGNTIYF. The DNA for the CDR3 is TGTGCCAGCAGGACCGGACGGTTCGGGAACGGAAACACCATATATTTT.

In its sample, this clonotype was seen many times. The V and J genes are TRBV19 and TRBJ2-1; 10 bases line up with TRBD2. Trimming at V came to 6 bases and at J to 0 bases, leaving 14 bases not matched to a gene. The CDR3 consists of 19 residues. Germline V gives CDR1 LNHDA, CDR2 SQIVND (reference sequence). Written as DNA, the CDR3 is TGTGCCAGTAGAAAGACGGGGACTAGCGTTCCGAGCTCCTACAATGAGCAGTTCTTC. Translation: CASRKTGTSVPSSYNEQFF.

The CDR3 sequence is CASSRPTGPYGYTF. The CDR3 DNA sequence: TGTGCCAGCTCGAGGCCGACAGGCCCCTATGGCTACACCTTC. This chain connects TRBV18 to TRBJ1-2; tentatively, D is TRBD1 (6 bases). V lost 6 bases and J 4 bases, leaving 15 bases between the germline ends. The CDR3 contains 14 residues. Germline V gene data show CDR1 as KGHSH and CDR2 as LQKENI.

In regard to this clonotype: The junction departs from the called germline gene at one end, perhaps through a read error. The chain uses TRBV12-3 or TRBV12-4 and TRBJ1-2; D is unclear. The CDR3 is made up of 15 amino acids. This chain's CDR3 is CASSLGSAQPKGYTF. CDR3 bases: TGTGCCAGCAGCTTAGGGTCCGCGCAGCCTAAGGGCTACACCTTC.

Only a few counts were recorded for this clonotype. J is TRBJ2-1 and V is TRBV12-3 or TRBV12-4; the D call may be TRBD1 or TRBD2 (5 bases each). The CDR3 has 17 residues. V dropped 5 bases and J dropped 7 bases, with 24 bases sitting between them. CDR3 residues: CASSVLLVWDGRNEQFF. The CDR3 region has the DNA TGTGCCAGCAGTGTTCTGCTGGTGTGGGACGGTAGGAATGAGCAGTTCTTC.

The chain couples TRBV5-1 to TRBJ1-1; no clear D gene. Germline CDR1 is SGHRS and CDR2 is YFSETQ. The CDR3 has 17 residues. Trimming stripped 3 bases from V and 1 base from J, with 19 bases between. The CDR3 protein is CASSWGIGSWGNTEAFF. CDR3 nucleotides: TGCGCCAGCAGCTGGGGAATTGGATCCTGGGGGAACACTGAAGCTTTCTTT.

V is TRBV15 and J is TRBJ2-7; D is perhaps TRBD1 (6 bases). The CDR3 covers 13 residues. Germline V lookup: CDR1 LNHNV, CDR2 YYDKDF (reference sequence). V lost 6 bases and J lost 0, with 9 bases in between. CDR3 loop: CATRTGSSYEQYF. The CDR3 DNA reads TGTGCCACCAGAACAGGGAGCTCCTACGAGCAGTACTTC.

V is TRBV7-6 and J is TRBJ1-2, with 7 bases lining up with TRBD1. The V and J ends lost 5 bases and 5 bases, in that order; junction bases with no gene match: 11. CDR3 length: 15 residues. Germline CDR1 and CDR2: SGHVS and FNYEAQ. CDR3 DNA: TGTGCCAGCAGCCGACAGGGTGCCTTCCCTTATGGCTACACCTTC. Translating gives CASSRQGAFPYGYTF.